This note documents a single T cell receptor beta chain sequence. This specimen belongs to a study of blood T cell repertoires in COVID-19. On the study more broadly: COVID-19 samples collected from the United States, Italy and Spain covered acute and convalescent phases. Sample material is recorded as cDNA or gDNA derived from T cells, B-cell-depleted T cells, or PBMCs.

Germline trimming cut 4 bases from V and 6 bases from J; bases unmatched to any gene: 15. The CDR3 consists of 18 residues. The germline gives CDR1 SGHAT, CDR2 FQNNGV. Data came from immunoSEQ multiplex PCR; TCRdb stores just in-frame clones and leaves some out. The data contain tens of thousands of clones, about 90% of them seen just once; the ten biggest clones take up 8% to 10%. Sample: peripheral blood. The chain couples TRBV11-2 to TRBJ1-2; TRBD1 matches at 12 bases. This sequence originates from a human donor in a cohort sampled during active COVID-19. The CDR3, as DNA: TGTGCCAGCAGCTCCGGGACAGGGGGCGCGGGTAGCACCAATGGCTACACCTTC. The encoded protein is CASSSGTGGAGSTNGYTF.